Shown below are 19 T cell receptor beta chains from a single sample sequenced in a study of Graves' ophthalmopathy and Graves' hyperthyroidism. CDR3 regions of TCR beta were amplified from RNA transcripts. Investigators did first-round RT-PCR with HTBI primers, then second-round multiplex PCR. MiXCR, run by TCRdb on the multiplex PCR reads, gives a single entry per CDR3 protein. The sample has over a million distinct CDR3 sequences, 35% to 45% seen once. Sequenced: peripheral blood or thyroid tissue (not recorded which). The origin of the receptors is an adult man with Graves' hyperthyroidism.

The chain uses TRBV11-1 and TRBJ1-2, with 9 positions matching TRBD1. J lost 5 bases, V lost 7 bases, and 8 bases had no gene match. CDR1 is SGHAT and CDR2 is FQDESV in the germline V gene (reference sequence). The CDR3 consists of 14 residues. In DNA form, the CDR3 reads TGTGCCAGCACCAAGGGACAGGGACGGTATGGCTACACCTTC. Its translation: CASTKGQGRYGYTF.

This rearrangement joins TRBV7-3 to TRBJ1-1; TRBD1 matches at 8 bases. Germline values: CDR1 SGHTA, CDR2 FQGTGA. The CDR3 runs 13 residues. The junction had 3 bases not matched to a gene; V was cut back by 5 bases and J by 4 bases. CDR3 sequence (DNA): TGTGCCAGCAGCCAGGGGGCGGCCACTGAAGCTTTCTTT. Amino acids: CASSQGAATEAFF.

Concerning this clonotype itself: A clone one base away is much larger, so this may be a read error. J is TRBJ1-2 and V is TRBV7-8, with unresolved D. The germline V and J ends were trimmed by 9 bases and 7 bases, with 12 bases remaining between them. CDR3 size: 11 residues. CDR1 is SGHVS and CDR2 is FQNEAQ in the germline V gene. The DNA for the CDR3 is TGTGCCAGTAGTGTCAGGAGTGGCTACACCTTC. It specifies CASSVRSGYTF.

A word on this clonotype: This may be a read error, as it is one base from a much larger clone. The chain carries TRBV7-2 and TRBJ2-5; weak D call: TRBD2 (6 bases). Germline-derived CDR1 and CDR2 are SGHTA and FQGNSA. The CDR3 is made up of 14 amino acids. Trimming took off 8 bases at V and 5 bases at J, with 18 bases between the two ends. Written as DNA, the CDR3 is TGTGCCAGCTTTGGACTAAGCGGAGGGGAGACCCAGTACTTC. It yields the protein CASFGLSGGETQYF.

For this clonotype: The junction departs from germline at one end; a sequencing error may be responsible. The rearrangement links TRBV6-2 or TRBV6-3 to TRBJ2-6; maybe TRBD1 (5 bases). The CDR3 is made up of 15 amino acids. Per germline, CDR1 MNHEY and CDR2 SVGEGT. The CDR3 sequence: CASSLTCSGANVLTF. The CDR3 DNA is TGTGCCAGCAGTCTCACATGCTCTGGGGCCAACGTCCTGACCTTC.

This clonotype appeared a few times. The chain joins TRBV7-9 to TRBJ2-2; 12 bases line up with TRBD2. The CDR3 extends over 17 amino acids. The J segment lost 2 bases and the V segment lost 5 bases, leaving 6 bases of the junction unmatched. CDR1 and CDR2 from the germline V gene are SEHNR and FQNEAQ (reference sequence). CDR3 coding DNA: TGTGCCAGCAGCACCCGGACTAGCGGGAACAACACCGGGGAGCTGTTTTTT. Protein product: CASSTRTSGNNTGELFF.

This clonotype showed up just a few times. A much bigger clone sits one base away, suggesting this may be a read error. The rearrangement uses TRBV7-9 and TRBJ1-5; no reliable D call. Germline-derived CDR1 and CDR2 are SEHNR and FQNEAQ (reference sequence). The V and J ends lost 5 bases and 1 base respectively, with 21 bases between them. CDR3 length: 18 amino acids. This CDR3 reads CASSVGVLPGRSNQPQHF. CDR3 coding DNA: TGTGCCAGCAGCGTCGGGGTCTTGCCCGGCAGGAGCAATCAGCCCCAGCATTTT.

This clonotype was seen repeatedly, ten times or more. The gene calls are TRBV5-8 and TRBJ1-1; unclear D gene. V was cut by 2 bases and J by 4 bases, with 6 bases left in between. Germline CDR1 reads SGHTS; CDR2 reads YDEGEE. The CDR3 is made up of 12 amino acids. The CDR3 DNA is TGTGCCAGCAGCTTCGACTTCACTGAAGCTTTCTTT. Its translation is CASSFDFTEAFF.

The chain couples TRBV9 to TRBJ1-1, with 8 bases fitting TRBD1. Germline V gene data show CDR1 as SGDLS and CDR2 as YYNGEE. J lost 1 base, V lost 4 bases, and 9 bases had no gene match. The CDR3 totals 16 residues. CDR3 amino acids: CASSLWTGKGNTEAFF. The CDR3 DNA reads as TGTGCCAGCAGCCTCTGGACAGGGAAGGGGAACACTGAAGCTTTCTTT. Based on the CDR3 plus reference TRBV9 and TRBJ1-1, the full variable domain is DSGVTQTPKHLITATGQRVTLRCSPRSGDLSVYWYQQSLDQGLQFLIQYYNGEERAKGNILERFSAQQFPDLHSELNLSSLELGDSALYFCASSLWTGKGNTEAFFGQGTRLTVV.

This clonotype was counted at least ten times. The chain has TRBV11-2 and TRBJ1-5; the D is unclear. CDR1 SGHAT and CDR2 FQNNGV come from the germline V gene. The V gene lost 3 bases and the J gene lost 10 bases, with 13 bases spanning the gap. CDR3 length: 13 amino acids. Here the CDR3 reads CASSFSDLKPQHF. The CDR3 DNA follows: TGTGCCAGCAGCTTTTCAGACCTCAAACCCCAGCATTTT.

The V and J genes are TRBV29-1 and TRBJ2-5; the D call may be TRBD1 or TRBD2 (5 bases each). CDR3 length: 14 residues. Trimming left V 4 bases short and J 4 bases short, with 16 bases between. Per germline, CDR1 SQVTM and CDR2 ANQGSEA. The CDR3 reads CSVGEPGTRETQYF. CDR3 DNA sequence: TGCAGCGTTGGGGAGCCCGGGACCCGAGAGACCCAGTACTTC.

The V call is TRBV4-3, the J call TRBJ2-7; perhaps TRBD2 as D (5 bases). Germline V gene sequence: CDR1 LGHNA, CDR2 YSLEER. This CDR3 has 15 amino acids. Trimming took off 2 bases at V and 6 bases at J, with 17 bases between the two ends. In DNA form, the CDR3 reads TGCGCCAGCAGCCAATCCACTAGTTTTCCCAGCGAGCAGTACTTC. Protein: CASSQSTSFPSEQYF.

The table lists this clonotype with many counts. One end of the junction does not line up with germline, which may come from a read error. V and J are TRBV10-2 and TRBJ2-7; weak D call: TRBD1 (6 bases). The V gene's germline CDR1 is WSHSY and CDR2 SAAADI. The CDR3 is 12 residues long. The CDR3 spells CASSEGHYEQYF. The CDR3 DNA follows: TGTGCCAGCAGTGAGGGACACTACGAGCAGTACTTC.

This clonotype has ten or more counts. The V and J genes are TRBV7-2 and TRBJ1-4; D may be TRBD1 (6 bases). Trimming removed 3 bases at V and 6 bases at J, with 11 bases between. This CDR3 is 14 amino acids long. Germline loops: CDR1 SGHTA, CDR2 FQGNSA. CDR3 in amino acids: CASSLYRADEKLFF. CDR3 DNA: TGTGCCAGCAGCTTGTACAGGGCGGATGAAAAACTGTTTTTT.

The rearrangement uses TRBV24-1 and TRBJ1-2; 12 nucleotides line up with TRBD1. V lost 12 bases and J lost 6; bases outside the gene matches: 16. In germline, CDR1 is KGHDR, CDR2 SFDVKD. The CDR3 length is 16 residues. The CDR3 DNA sequence: TGTGCCGCGACCGGGACAGGGGGCCAACGTAGGGATGGCTACACCTTC. This encodes CAATGTGGQRRDGYTF.

This clonotype occurred many times. The chain is built from TRBV5-8 and TRBJ1-5; unclear D gene. The CDR3 is 14 amino acids. The V gene's germline CDR1 is SGHTS and CDR2 YDEGEE. The V end lost 1 base, the J end lost 7 bases, and 12 bases lay between the germline ends. As DNA, the CDR3 is TGTGCCAGCAGCTTGTCCGTGAACGGCCAGCCCCAGCATTTT. This encodes CASSLSVNGQPQHF.

The V gene is TRBV7-8, the J gene TRBJ2-7; the D is unclear. CDR1 is SGHVS and CDR2 is FQNEAQ in the germline V gene. V was trimmed by 1 base and J by 5 bases, leaving 3 bases between them. This CDR3 contains 11 residues. As DNA, the CDR3 is TGTGCCAGCAGCTTAGATAACGAGCAGTACTTC. Protein sequence: CASSLDNEQYF.

This clonotype was detected ten times or more. This chain joins TRBV29-1 and TRBJ2-7, with D tentatively TRBD1 (5 bases). The CDR3 covers 13 residues. Trimming stripped 0 bases from V and 3 bases from J, with 9 bases between. The germline CDR1 and CDR2 sequences are SQVTM and ANQGSEA. Here the CDR3 DNA reads TGCAGCGTTGAAGATGGCCAGGGCTACGAGCAGTACTTC. It encodes CSVEDGQGYEQYF.

This chain links TRBV7-6 with TRBJ2-1, with 8 bases aligning to TRBD2. The CDR3 consists of 15 residues. Germline trimming cut 3 bases from V and 5 bases from J; bases unmatched to any gene: 6. Germline CDR1 is SGHVS and CDR2 is FNYEAQ. The CDR3 here is CASSFRGGRDNEQFF. The CDR3 region has the DNA TGTGCCAGCAGCTTCCGCGGGGGGCGTGACAATGAGCAGTTCTTC.